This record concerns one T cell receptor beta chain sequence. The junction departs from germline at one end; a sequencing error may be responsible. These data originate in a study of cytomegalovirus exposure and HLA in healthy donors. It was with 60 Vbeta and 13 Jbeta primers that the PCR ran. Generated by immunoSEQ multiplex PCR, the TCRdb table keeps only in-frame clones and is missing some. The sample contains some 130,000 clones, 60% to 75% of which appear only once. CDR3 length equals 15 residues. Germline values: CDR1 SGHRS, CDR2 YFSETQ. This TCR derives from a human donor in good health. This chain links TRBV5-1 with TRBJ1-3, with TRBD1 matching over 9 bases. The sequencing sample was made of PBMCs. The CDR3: CASSLVGQGGNAIYF. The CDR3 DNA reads TGCGCCAGCAGCTTGGTGGGACAGGGTGGAAACGCCATATATTTT.